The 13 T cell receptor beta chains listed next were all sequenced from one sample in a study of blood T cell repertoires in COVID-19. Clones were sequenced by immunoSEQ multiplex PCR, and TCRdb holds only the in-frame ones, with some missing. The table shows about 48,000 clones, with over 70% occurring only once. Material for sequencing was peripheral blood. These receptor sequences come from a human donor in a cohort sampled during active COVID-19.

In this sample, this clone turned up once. CDR3 sequence (DNA): TGTGCCAGTATGGTTTCGCAGGGCTGGGACACTGAAGCTTTCTTT. Protein: CASMVSQGWDTEAFF. The chain couples TRBV19 to TRBJ1-1; tentatively, D is TRBD1 (5 bases). The V and J ends lost 7 bases and 3 bases respectively, with 18 bases between them. The CDR3 covers 15 residues. Germline values: CDR1 LNHDA, CDR2 SQIVND (reference sequence).

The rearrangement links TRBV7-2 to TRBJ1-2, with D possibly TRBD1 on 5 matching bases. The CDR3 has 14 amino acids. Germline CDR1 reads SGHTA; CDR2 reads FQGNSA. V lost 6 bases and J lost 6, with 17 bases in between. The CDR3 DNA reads TGTGCCAGCAGATACACCGGAGGGGTGCATGGCTACACCTTC. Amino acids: CASRYTGGVHGYTF. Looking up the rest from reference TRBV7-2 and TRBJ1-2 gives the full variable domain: GAGVSQSPSNKVTEKGKDVELRCDPISGHTALYWYRQSLGQGLEFLIYFQGNSAPDKSGLPSDRFSAERTGGSVSTLTIQRTQQEDSAVYLCASRYTGGVHGYTFGSGTRLTVV.

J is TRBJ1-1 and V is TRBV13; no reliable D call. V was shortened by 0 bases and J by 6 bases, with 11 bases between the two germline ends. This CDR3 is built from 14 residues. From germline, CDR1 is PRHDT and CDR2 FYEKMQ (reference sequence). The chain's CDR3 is CASSLGRSNPEAFF. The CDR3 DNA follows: TGTGCCAGCAGCTTAGGCCGAAGCAACCCTGAAGCTTTCTTT.

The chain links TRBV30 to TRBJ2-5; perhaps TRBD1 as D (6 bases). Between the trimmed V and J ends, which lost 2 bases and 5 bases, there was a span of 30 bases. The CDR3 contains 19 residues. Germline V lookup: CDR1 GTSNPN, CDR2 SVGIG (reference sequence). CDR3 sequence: CAWSPTENVPGHWSETQYF. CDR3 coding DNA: TGTGCCTGGAGTCCCACGGAGAACGTACCGGGACATTGGTCGGAGACCCAGTACTTC.

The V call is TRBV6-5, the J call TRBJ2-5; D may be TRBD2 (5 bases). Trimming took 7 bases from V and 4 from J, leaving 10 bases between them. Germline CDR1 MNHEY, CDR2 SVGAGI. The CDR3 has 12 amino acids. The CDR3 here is CASTQGGETQYF. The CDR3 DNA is TGTGCCAGCACCCAAGGAGGAGAGACCCAGTACTTC.

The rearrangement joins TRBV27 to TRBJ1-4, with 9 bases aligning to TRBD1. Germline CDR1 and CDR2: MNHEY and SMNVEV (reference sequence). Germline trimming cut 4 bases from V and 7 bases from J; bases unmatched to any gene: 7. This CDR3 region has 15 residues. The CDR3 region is CASSSRGTGSEKLFF. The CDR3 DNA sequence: TGTGCCAGCAGTTCCCGTGGGACAGGGAGTGAAAAACTGTTTTTT.

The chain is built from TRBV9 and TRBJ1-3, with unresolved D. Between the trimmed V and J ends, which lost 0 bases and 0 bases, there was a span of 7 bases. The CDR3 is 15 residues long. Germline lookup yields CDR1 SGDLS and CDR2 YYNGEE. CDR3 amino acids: CASSVETGSGNTIYF. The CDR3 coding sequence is TGTGCCAGCAGCGTAGAGACGGGCTCTGGAAACACCATATATTTT. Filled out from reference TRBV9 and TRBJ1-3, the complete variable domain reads DSGVTQTPKHLITATGQRVTLRCSPRSGDLSVYWYQQSLDQGLQFLIQYYNGEERAKGNILERFSAQQFPDLHSELNLSSLELGDSALYFCASSVETGSGNTIYFGEGSWLTVV.

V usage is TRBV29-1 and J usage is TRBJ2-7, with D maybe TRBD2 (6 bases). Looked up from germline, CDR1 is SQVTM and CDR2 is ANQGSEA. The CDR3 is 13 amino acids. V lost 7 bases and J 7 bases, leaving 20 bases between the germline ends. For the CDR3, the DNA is TGCAGCGCCTCGGAGGGTCTTCGTGGAGAGCAGTACTTC. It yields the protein CSASEGLRGEQYF.

The DNA of the CDR3 is TGTGCCAGTAGTCTCCGGGAAATACATCAGCCCCAGCATTTT. Residues: CASSLREIHQPQHF. The gene calls are TRBV19 and TRBJ1-5; unclear D gene. The CDR3 is 14 amino acids. CDR1 is LNHDA, CDR2 SQIVND, per germline (reference sequence). The V end lost 5 bases, the J end lost 5 bases, and 13 bases lay between the germline ends.

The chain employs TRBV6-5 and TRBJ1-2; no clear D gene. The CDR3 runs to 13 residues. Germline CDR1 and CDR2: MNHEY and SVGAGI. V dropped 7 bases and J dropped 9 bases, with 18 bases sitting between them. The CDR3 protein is CASTKRGIISYTF. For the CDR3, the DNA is TGTGCCAGCACGAAAAGAGGGATAATCAGCTACACCTTC.

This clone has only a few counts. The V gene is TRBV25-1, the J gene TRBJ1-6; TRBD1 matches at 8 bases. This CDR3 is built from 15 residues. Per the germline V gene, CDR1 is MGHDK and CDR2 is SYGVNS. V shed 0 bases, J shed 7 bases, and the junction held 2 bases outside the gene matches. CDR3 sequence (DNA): TGTGCCAGCAGTGAATATAGACAGGGGAATTCACCCCTCCACTTT. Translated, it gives CASSEYRQGNSPLHF.

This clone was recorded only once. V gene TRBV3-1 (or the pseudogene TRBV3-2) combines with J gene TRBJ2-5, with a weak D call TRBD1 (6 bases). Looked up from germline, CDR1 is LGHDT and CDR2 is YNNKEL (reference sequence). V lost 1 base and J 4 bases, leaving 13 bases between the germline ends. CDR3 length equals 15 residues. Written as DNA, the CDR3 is TGTGCCAGCAGCCAAGGGGCAGGGGCTTCAGAGACCCAGTACTTC. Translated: CASSQGAGASETQYF.

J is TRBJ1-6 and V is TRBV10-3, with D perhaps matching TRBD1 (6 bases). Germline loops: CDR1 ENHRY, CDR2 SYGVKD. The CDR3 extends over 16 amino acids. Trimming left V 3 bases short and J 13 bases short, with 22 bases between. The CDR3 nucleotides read TGTGCCATCAGTGATGGAGCGTACAGGGTCTCGGGTCCCCTCCACTTT. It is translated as CAISDGAYRVSGPLHF.